The 22 T cell receptor beta chains below come from one sample, sequenced in a study of T cell responses to AZD1222 COVID-19 vaccine. Using immunoSEQ multiplex PCR, the repertoire was profiled, and TCRdb retains in-frame clones only, with some absent. Of more than 85,000 clones in the sample, 88% were seen once. Sequencing was performed on peripheral blood, taken on day 0 of AZD1222 vaccination. The receptors come from an adult in good health.

This clone was seen once. The chain uses TRBV5-1 and TRBJ1-2; D remains unclear. Trimming removed 0 bases from V and 8 bases from J, with 17 bases in between. The CDR3 loop spans 15 amino acids. The germline V gene has CDR1 SGHRS and CDR2 YFSETQ. The CDR3 DNA follows: TGCGCCAGCAGCTTGGTTCGGGTGGAGGGCGGAGGCTACACCTTC. Protein product: CASSLVRVEGGGYTF.

The chain recombines TRBV28 with TRBJ1-2, with 9 bases matching TRBD1. Per the germline V gene, CDR1 is MDHEN and CDR2 is SYDVKM. V gave up 3 bases and J gave up 4 bases; unmatched junction bases: 3. The CDR3 totals 14 residues. The CDR3 loop reads CASSFPQGAYGYTF. The DNA for the CDR3 is TGTGCCAGCAGTTTCCCACAGGGGGCCTATGGCTACACCTTC.

This clone has only a few counts. This rearrangement joins TRBV29-1 to TRBJ2-7; 10 bases map to TRBD1. The trim removed 6 bases at V and 5 bases at J, leaving 7 bases unmatched. CDR1 is SQVTM, CDR2 ANQGSEA, per germline. This CDR3 is built from 13 residues. The CDR3 is CSVKDRGRHEQYF. For the CDR3, the DNA is TGCAGCGTGAAAGACAGGGGGCGACACGAGCAGTACTTC.

The V and J genes are TRBV10-3 and TRBJ2-1, with 7 bases identical to TRBD2. CDR1 ENHRY and CDR2 SYGVKD come from the germline V gene. The ends lost 8 bases at V and 3 bases at J; junction bases unmatched: 4. The CDR3 covers 13 residues. The CDR3 here is CAIGPGGYNEQFF. In DNA, the CDR3 is TGTGCCATCGGACCGGGGGGCTACAATGAGCAGTTCTTC.

The chain recombines TRBV28 with TRBJ1-4, with TRBD1 matching over 7 bases. V dropped 3 bases and J dropped 7; count of bases not matched to a gene: 5. This CDR3 spans 14 amino acids. Looked up from germline, CDR1 is MDHEN and CDR2 is SYDVKM. This chain's CDR3 is CASSFRQGVEKLFF. CDR3 in DNA: TGTGCCAGCAGTTTTCGGCAGGGGGTTGAAAAACTGTTTTTT.

The chain uses TRBV6-5 and TRBJ1-2, with D hard to call. V dropped 7 bases and J dropped 5 bases, with 17 bases sitting between them. In germline, CDR1 is MNHEY, CDR2 SVGAGI. This CDR3 has 14 residues. CDR3 sequence (DNA): TGTGCCAGCACACGGATGCCCCTTAGTTATGGCTACACCTTC. Residues: CASTRMPLSYGYTF.

This sequence joins TRBV6-5 and TRBJ1-2; possible D gene TRBD1, 6 bases. Germline values: CDR1 MNHEY, CDR2 SVGAGI. V lost 6 bases and J 2 bases, leaving 16 bases between the germline ends. The CDR3 spans 15 residues. The chain's CDR3 is CASSRDTERNYGYTF. In DNA, the CDR3 is TGTGCCAGCAGCCGGGACACAGAAAGAAACTATGGCTACACCTTC.

The CDR3 loop is CASSLYGVSNQPQHF. The CDR3 DNA sequence: TGTGCCAGCAGCTTGTACGGGGTTTCCAATCAGCCCCAGCATTTT. The chain employs TRBV5-8 and TRBJ1-5, with D unclear. There are 15 residues in the CDR3. V lost 1 base to trimming and J lost 3 bases, with 11 bases between them. Germline V gene sequence: CDR1 SGHTS, CDR2 YDEGEE.

The chain couples TRBV7-9 to TRBJ1-4; D is perhaps TRBD1 (5 bases). Per the germline V gene, CDR1 is SEHNR and CDR2 is FQNEAQ (reference sequence). The germline V and J ends were trimmed by 5 bases and 8 bases, with 21 bases remaining between them. The CDR3 is made up of 16 amino acids. The CDR3, as DNA: TGTGCCAGCAGCATATCCTCCCCAGGGTACGGGGAAAAACTGTTTTTT. Translating gives CASSISSPGYGEKLFF.

This chain links TRBV19 with TRBJ2-1, with 7 bases lining up with TRBD2. This CDR3 contains 15 residues. Per germline, CDR1 LNHDA and CDR2 SQIVND (reference sequence). Trimming cost V 8 bases and J 4 bases; bases outside gene matches: 11. The CDR3 protein is CASGRGEGSYNEQFF. The CDR3 nucleotides read TGTGCCAGTGGGCGCGGGGAGGGTTCTTACAATGAGCAGTTCTTC.

This chain uses TRBV7-9 with TRBJ1-2; maybe TRBD1 (5 bases). In germline, CDR1 is SEHNR, CDR2 FQNEAQ (reference sequence). V was pared by 7 bases and J by 0 bases, with 12 bases between. The CDR3 is 14 residues long. The CDR3 coding sequence is TGTGCCAGCATTGAATCGGGGGCTAACTATGGCTACACCTTC. Translating gives CASIESGANYGYTF. Full variable domain (remainder filled in from reference TRBV7-9 and TRBJ1-2): DTGVSQNPRHKITKRGQNVTFRCDPISEHNRLYWYRQTLGQGPEFLTYFQNEAQLEKSRLLSDRFSAERPKGSFSTLEIQRTEQGDSAMYLCASIESGANYGYTFGSGTRLTVV.

The genes are TRBV27 and TRBJ2-1, with D perhaps TRBD2 (5 bases). The CDR3 length is 16 residues. Trimming removed 5 bases at V and 9 bases at J, with 23 bases between. CDR1 and CDR2 from the germline V gene are MNHEY and SMNVEV (reference sequence). CDR3 nucleotides: TGTGCCAGCAGTCCCGAGCTCCTACAGCGGATGGGTGAGCAGTTCTTC. As protein: CASSPELLQRMGEQFF.

Here the CDR3 reads CASSSQGGQPQHF. CDR3 nucleotide sequence: TGTGCCAGCAGCTCACAGGGAGGCCAGCCCCAGCATTTT. The J gene is TRBJ1-5, the V gene TRBV27, with D maybe TRBD1 (6 bases). V was pared by 6 bases and J by 7 bases, with 13 bases between. The CDR3 length is 13 residues. Germline V gives CDR1 MNHEY, CDR2 SMNVEV (reference sequence).

This clone appeared a single time. The chain is built from TRBV29-1 and TRBJ1-3; TRBD1 is a possible D gene (6 bases). V dropped 7 bases and J dropped 0 bases, with 19 bases sitting between them. Germline CDR1 reads SQVTM; CDR2 reads ANQGSEA. CDR3 length: 16 residues. The DNA for the CDR3 is TGCAGCGCCCAAGGACAGACCACTTTCTCTGGAAACACCATATATTTT. Its translation is CSAQGQTTFSGNTIYF.

The chain joins TRBV5-1 to TRBJ1-4; TRBD1 aligns across 8 bases. Per germline, CDR1 SGHRS and CDR2 YFSETQ. The CDR3 spans 14 residues. After removal of 5 bases from V and 6 bases from J, the junction contained 6 bases not matched to a gene. CDR3 loop: CASSSQGADEKLFF. Here the CDR3 DNA reads TGCGCCAGCAGTTCGCAGGGGGCGGATGAAAAACTGTTTTTT.

J is TRBJ1-2 and V is TRBV19; TRBD1 agrees at 9 bases. The length of the CDR3 is 13 residues. V trimming: 7 bases; J trimming: 8 bases; junction bases outside the gene matches: 8. Germline V gene sequence: CDR1 LNHDA, CDR2 SQIVND (reference sequence). CDR3 nucleotides: TGTGCCAGTAACCGACAGGGGGGAGGAGGCTACACCTTC. Its translation is CASNRQGGGGYTF.

The gene calls are TRBV29-1 and TRBJ2-6, with D unclear. Germline V gene data show CDR1 as SQVTM and CDR2 as ANQGSEA. The CDR3 length is 14 residues. Trimming pared 5 bases from V and 1 base from J, leaving 9 bases between. The CDR3 nucleotides read TGCAGCGTTCCCTTACCATCTGGGGCCAACGTCCTGACTTTC. It translates to CSVPLPSGANVLTF.

The rearrangement uses TRBV21-1 and TRBJ2-7; no DNA check was done on the table's D call, TRBD2. TRBV21-1 is deemed a pseudogene. This CDR3 contains 14 residues. CDR3 loop: CASIAPGGNDEQYF. CDR3 sequence (DNA): TGTGCCAGCATAGCCCCTGGCGGGAATGACGAGCAGTACTTC.

J is TRBJ2-7 and V is TRBV28; TRBD1 or TRBD2 may be the D gene (5 bases each). V was shortened by 2 bases and J by 4 bases, with 12 bases between the two germline ends. Looked up from germline, CDR1 is MDHEN and CDR2 is SYDVKM. The CDR3 contains 14 residues. As DNA, the CDR3 is TGTGCCAGCAGTTTAACAGGACTGCAGTACGAGCAGTACTTC. Its protein product is CASSLTGLQYEQYF. Drawing the rest from reference TRBV28 and TRBJ2-7, the complete variable domain is DVKVTQSSRYLVKRTGEKVFLECVQDMDHENMFWYRQDPGLGLRLIYFSYDVKMKEKGDIPEGYSVSREKKERFSLILESASTNQTSMYLCASSLTGLQYEQYFGPGTRLTVT.

The J gene is TRBJ2-2, the V gene TRBV5-1; perhaps TRBD1 as D (5 bases). V was trimmed by 6 bases and J by 0 bases, leaving 15 bases between them. The germline V gene encodes CDR1 SGHRS and CDR2 YFSETQ. The CDR3 is made up of 16 amino acids. The CDR3 DNA is TGCGCCAGCACTCGCTACAGACAGCCGAACACCGGGGAGCTGTTTTTT. The encoded protein is CASTRYRQPNTGELFF.

V is TRBV27 and J is TRBJ2-3; 7 bases are a match to TRBD1. V trimming: 3 bases; J trimming: 4 bases; junction bases outside the gene matches: 4. The CDR3 extends over 14 amino acids. The germline V gene has CDR1 MNHEY and CDR2 SMNVEV (reference sequence). CDR3 residues: CASSLKGAPDTQYF. CDR3 DNA: TGTGCCAGCAGTTTGAAGGGGGCCCCAGATACGCAGTATTTT.

This chain uses TRBV7-2 with TRBJ2-3; D uncertain. V gave up 5 bases and J gave up 3 bases, with 9 bases separating them. CDR3 length: 13 residues. CDR1 SGHTA and CDR2 FQGNSA come from the germline V gene. The CDR3 is CASSTHVTDTQYF. CDR3 coding DNA: TGTGCCAGCAGCACGCACGTAACAGATACGCAGTATTTT. The variable domain in full, completed from reference TRBV7-2 and TRBJ2-3, reads GAGVSQSPSNKVTEKGKDVELRCDPISGHTALYWYRQSLGQGLEFLIYFQGNSAPDKSGLPSDRFSAERTGGSVSTLTIQRTQQEDSAVYLCASSTHVTDTQYFGPGTRLTVL.